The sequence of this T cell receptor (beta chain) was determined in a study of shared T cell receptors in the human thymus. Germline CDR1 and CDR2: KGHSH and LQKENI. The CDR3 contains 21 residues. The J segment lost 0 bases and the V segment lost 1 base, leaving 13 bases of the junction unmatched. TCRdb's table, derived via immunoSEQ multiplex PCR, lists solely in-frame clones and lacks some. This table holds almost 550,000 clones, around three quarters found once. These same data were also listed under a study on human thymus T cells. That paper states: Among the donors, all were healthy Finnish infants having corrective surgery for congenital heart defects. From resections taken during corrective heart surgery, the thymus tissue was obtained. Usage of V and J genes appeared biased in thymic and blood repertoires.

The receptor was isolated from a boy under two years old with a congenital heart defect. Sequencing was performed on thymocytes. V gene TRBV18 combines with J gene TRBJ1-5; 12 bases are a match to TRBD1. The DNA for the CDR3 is TGTGCCAGCTCACCACACCCGCATCGGGACAGGGGGCATTATAGCAATCAGCCCCAGCATTTT. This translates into CASSPHPHRDRGHYSNQPQHF. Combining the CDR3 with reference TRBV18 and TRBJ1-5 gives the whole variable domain NAGVMQNPRHLVRRRGQEARLRCSPMKGHSHVYWYRQLPEEGLKFMVYLQKENIIDESGMPKERFSAEFPKEGPSILRIQQVVRGDSAAYFCASSPHPHRDRGHYSNQPQHFGDGTRLSIL.